Listed below are T cell receptor beta chains from one sample, sequenced in a study of blood T cell repertoires in COVID-19. TCRdb's table, derived via immunoSEQ multiplex PCR, lists solely in-frame clones and lacks some. The profile shows about 340,000 clones, about 86% of them singletons. Sequencing was done on a sample of peripheral blood. The source of these receptors is a man younger than 45 with active or convalescent COVID-19. CDR3s include the opening cysteine and the closing phenylalanine or tryptophan. Fields, in order: D gene, V gene, CDR3 length, J gene, clone size, CDR3 DNA, CDR3 protein. D genes are given only for firm matches. The size field is filled for only some rows; it gives once, few, many or a size class.

d_call: NA
v_call: TRBV5-4
cdr3_length: 13
j_call: TRBJ2-4
clone_size: once
cdr3_nt: TGTGCCAGCAGCTTACAGGGATCTGACATTCAGTACTTC
cdr3_aa: CASSLQGSDIQYF

d_call: TRBD2
v_call: TRBV5-1
cdr3_length: 16
j_call: TRBJ2-5
clone_size: NA
cdr3_nt: TGCGCCAGCAGCTCCGGACTAGCGGGAGGGAGAGAGACCCAGTACTTC
cdr3_aa: CASSSGLAGGRETQYF

d_call: TRBD1
v_call: TRBV5-4
cdr3_length: 15
j_call: TRBJ1-6
clone_size: NA
cdr3_nt: TGTGCCAGCAGCGCAGACGGGACAGCAACCTTCGCCCTCCACTTT
cdr3_aa: CASSADGTATFALHF

d_call: TRBD1
v_call: TRBV19
cdr3_length: 11
j_call: TRBJ1-2
clone_size: NA
cdr3_nt: TGTGCCAGTAGGCAGGGGGGTGGCTACACCTTC
cdr3_aa: CASRQGGGYTF

d_call: NA
v_call: TRBV18
cdr3_length: 13
j_call: TRBJ1-4
clone_size: few
cdr3_nt: TGTGCCAGCTCACCCCGGGACAACGAAAAACTGTTTTTT
cdr3_aa: CASSPRDNEKLFF

d_call: NA
v_call: TRBV6-5
cdr3_length: 15
j_call: TRBJ1-2
clone_size: NA
cdr3_nt: TGTGCCAGCAGGGGACTCGACACGCAAAACTATGGCTACACCTTC
cdr3_aa: CASRGLDTQNYGYTF

d_call: TRBD1
v_call: TRBV3-1/TRBV3-2
cdr3_length: 12
j_call: TRBJ2-1
clone_size: once
cdr3_nt: TGTGCCAGCACCGCGGTCAGGGGGATCCAGTTCTTC
cdr3_aa: CASTAVRGIQFF

d_call: NA
v_call: TRBV7-3
cdr3_length: 13
j_call: TRBJ1-1
clone_size: NA
cdr3_nt: TGTGCCAGCAGCTTATCAGGAAATGCTGAAGCTTTCTTT
cdr3_aa: CASSLSGNAEAFF

d_call: TRBD2
v_call: TRBV11-3
cdr3_length: 20
j_call: TRBJ2-5
clone_size: NA
cdr3_nt: TGTGCCAGCAGCTTAGAACCGGGACTAGCGGGGACAACCCGGGGAGAGACCCAGTACTTC
cdr3_aa: CASSLEPGLAGTTRGETQYF

d_call: NA
v_call: TRBV11-2
cdr3_length: 14
j_call: TRBJ1-2
clone_size: NA
cdr3_nt: TGTGCCAGCAGGCGGGCCTTTGGGAACTATGGCTACACCTTC
cdr3_aa: CASRRAFGNYGYTF

d_call: TRBD2
v_call: TRBV24-1
cdr3_length: 15
j_call: TRBJ2-5
clone_size: NA
cdr3_nt: TGTGCCACCAGTGCGGGACTAGCGGGGCGAGAGACCCAGTACTTC
cdr3_aa: CATSAGLAGRETQYF

d_call: NA
v_call: TRBV4-3
cdr3_length: 16
j_call: TRBJ2-7
clone_size: NA
cdr3_nt: TGCGCCAGCAGCCAAGATTGGACATCGGACACCTACGAGCAGTACTTC
cdr3_aa: CASSQDWTSDTYEQYF

d_call: NA
v_call: TRBV4-1
cdr3_length: 15
j_call: TRBJ2-1
clone_size: NA
cdr3_nt: TGCGCCAGCAGCCAAGTTCTCAGCTCCTACAATGAGCAGTTCTTC
cdr3_aa: CASSQVLSSYNEQFF

d_call: NA
v_call: TRBV5-6
cdr3_length: 17
j_call: TRBJ2-7
clone_size: NA
cdr3_nt: TGTGCCAGCACCCTATCCCTAGGAGGGAGTTACGACTACGAGCAGTACTTC
cdr3_aa: CASTLSLGGSYDYEQYF

d_call: NA
v_call: TRBV11-3
cdr3_length: 13
j_call: TRBJ2-3
clone_size: NA
cdr3_nt: TGTGCCAGCGCACAGGGTCGCACAGATACGCAGTATTTT
cdr3_aa: CASAQGRTDTQYF

d_call: TRBD2
v_call: TRBV2
cdr3_length: 16
j_call: TRBJ2-1
clone_size: NA
cdr3_nt: TGTGCCAGCAGCCGTACTAGCGGGGGGCGCTACAATGAGCAGTTCTTC
cdr3_aa: CASSRTSGGRYNEQFF

d_call: TRBD1
v_call: TRBV5-4
cdr3_length: 16
j_call: TRBJ1-4
clone_size: NA
cdr3_nt: TGTGCCAGCAGCCCGCGGACAGGGGTTCGGTTTGAAAAACTGTTTTTT
cdr3_aa: CASSPRTGVRFEKLFF

d_call: NA
v_call: TRBV28
cdr3_length: 14
j_call: TRBJ1-2
clone_size: NA
cdr3_nt: TGTGCCAGCAGTCCTCCGGGAGGGTGGAATGGCTACACCTTC
cdr3_aa: CASSPPGGWNGYTF

d_call: NA
v_call: TRBV4-1
cdr3_length: 14
j_call: TRBJ2-5
clone_size: NA
cdr3_nt: TGCGCCAGCAGCCCTCGAGGGGGGGAAGAGACCCAGTACTTC
cdr3_aa: CASSPRGGEETQYF

d_call: TRBD2
v_call: TRBV5-1
cdr3_length: 13
j_call: TRBJ2-7
clone_size: NA
cdr3_nt: TGCGCCAGCAGCGGACTAGGGCCCTACGAGCAGTACTTC
cdr3_aa: CASSGLGPYEQYF

d_call: NA
v_call: TRBV4-3
cdr3_length: 15
j_call: TRBJ1-6
clone_size: NA
cdr3_nt: TGCGCCAGCAGCCCCAGCGCTACCTATAATTCACCCCTCCACTTT
cdr3_aa: CASSPSATYNSPLHF

d_call: TRBD2
v_call: TRBV7-3
cdr3_length: 16
j_call: TRBJ2-1
clone_size: NA
cdr3_nt: TGTGCCAGCAGCTTATCTCTACTAGCGGCACCCAATGAGCAGTTCTTC
cdr3_aa: CASSLSLLAAPNEQFF

d_call: NA
v_call: TRBV20-1
cdr3_length: 10
j_call: TRBJ1-1
clone_size: NA
cdr3_nt: TGCAGTGCTCCACAGCTTGAAGCTTTCTTT
cdr3_aa: CSAPQLEAFF

d_call: NA
v_call: TRBV20-1
cdr3_length: 11
j_call: TRBJ2-1
clone_size: NA
cdr3_nt: TGCAGTGCGGGGCTAGGGGGTGAGCAGTTCTTC
cdr3_aa: CSAGLGGEQFF

d_call: NA
v_call: TRBV5-1
cdr3_length: 12
j_call: TRBJ1-2
clone_size: NA
cdr3_nt: TGCGCCAGCAGCGGGCAGGATGGGGGCTACACCTTC
cdr3_aa: CASSGQDGGYTF

d_call: TRBD1
v_call: TRBV27
cdr3_length: 14
j_call: TRBJ2-1
clone_size: NA
cdr3_nt: TGTGCCAGCAGTTGGGACAGGGTGGCCAATGAGCAGTTCTTC
cdr3_aa: CASSWDRVANEQFF